Listed here are 3 T cell receptor beta chains from one sample, sequenced in a study of T cells in Graves' hyperthyroidism and ophthalmopathy. Researchers amplified the TCR beta CDR3 regions from RNA transcripts. Using the HTBI primer set, a first-round RT-PCR was run on the TCR CDR3. Via MiXCR, TCRdb re-called the multiplex PCR reads, giving one row per CDR3 protein. The sample has 300,000 to 450,000 distinct CDR3 sequences; around 25% are singletons. Sequencing was carried out using blood. The origin of the receptors is a man aged 50 or older with Graves' hyperthyroidism.

This clonotype has a handful of counts. The J gene is TRBJ2-1, the V gene TRBV6-1; 8 positions match TRBD1. There are 16 residues in the CDR3. With 7 bases clipped from V and 7 bases from J, the junction kept 15 bases outside the gene matches. Germline CDR1 and CDR2: MNHNS and SASEGT. The CDR3 sequence: CASTTRGQGARNEQFF. Written as DNA, the CDR3 is TGTGCCAGCACCACTAGGGGCCAGGGGGCTAGGAATGAGCAGTTCTTC.

Remarks on this clonotype: A much larger clonotype is one base distant, so this may be a read error. V usage is TRBV28 and J usage is TRBJ2-7; 11 bases match TRBD2. CDR1 and CDR2 (germline): MDHEN, SYDVKM. J was trimmed by 2 bases and V by 3 bases; bases with no gene match: 6. The CDR3 extends over 16 amino acids. For the CDR3, the DNA is TGTGCCAGCAGTTTCCCCCGACTAGCGGGACCCTACGAGCAGTACTTC. Translation: CASSFPRLAGPYEQYF.

This clonotype was detected many times. This rearrangement joins TRBV7-3 to TRBJ2-1; 10 nucleotides agree with TRBD2. This CDR3 has 17 residues. V lost 5 bases to trimming and J lost 9 bases; unmatched junction nucleotides: 16. Germline V gene data show CDR1 as SGHTA and CDR2 as FQGTGA. DNA for the CDR3: TGTGCCAGCAGCCCAAACGGACTAGCGGTCTTTAGTGGTGAGCAGTTCTTC. It translates to CASSPNGLAVFSGEQFF. The variable domain in full, completed from reference TRBV7-3 and TRBJ2-1, reads GAGVSQTPSNKVTEKGKYVELRCDPISGHTALYWYRQSLGQGPEFLIYFQGTGAADDSGLPNDRFFAVRPEGSVSTLKIQRTERGDSAVYLCASSPNGLAVFSGEQFFGPGTRLTVL.